The 31 T cell receptor beta chains listed next were all sequenced from one sample in a study of shared clonotypes between healthy human individuals. The assay was immunoSEQ multiplex PCR, and TCRdb's table has in-frame clones only and misses some. This table holds 2,500,000 or so clones, 93% found once. Sequencing was done on a sample of naive CD4+ T cells from PBMCs. Subset denoted: CD45RA+ positively selected. These TCRs come from a man younger than 35 in good health. Some clones in this sample may be carry-over from other donors' samples.

V and J are TRBV7-2 and TRBJ2-1; possibly TRBD2 for D (7 bases). CDR1 and CDR2 (germline): SGHTA, FQGNSA. The CDR3 has 16 residues. V was shortened by 3 bases and J by 3 bases, with 15 bases between the two germline ends. CDR3 sequence (DNA): TGTGCCAGCAGCTTCGGGGGGCTCGCTGTCTACAATGAGCAGTTCTTC. It yields the protein CASSFGGLAVYNEQFF.

The chain links TRBV5-8 to TRBJ2-3, with D unresolved. V was clipped by 4 bases and J by 8 bases, with 14 bases between them. Per germline, CDR1 SGHTS and CDR2 YDEGEE. CDR3 size: 13 residues. In DNA, the CDR3 is TGTGCCAGCAGCCGAGGTTCTGGGTCTACGCAGTATTTT. As protein: CASSRGSGSTQYF.

This clone was counted a single time. The V call is TRBV5-6, the J call TRBJ1-5; maybe TRBD1 (6 bases). CDR3 length equals 14 residues. Germline CDR1 SGHDT, CDR2 YYEEEE. Trimming took off 4 bases at V and 5 bases at J, with 13 bases between the two ends. The CDR3 reads CASSRKGEDQPQHF. CDR3 in DNA: TGTGCCAGCAGCCGCAAGGGGGAAGATCAGCCCCAGCATTTT.

In the case of this clone: This may arise from a read error, as a much more abundant clone is one base away. This CDR3 is also generated by other DNA sequences in the sample. This sequence joins TRBV5-1 and TRBJ2-3; no reliable D call. Germline values: CDR1 SGHRS, CDR2 YFSETQ. V was clipped by 0 bases and J by 4 bases, with 3 bases between them. There are 12 residues in the CDR3. As DNA, the CDR3 is TGCGCCAGCAGCTTGGGCGCAGATACGCAGTATTTT. Its protein is CASSLGADTQYF.

The rearrangement joins TRBV6-6 to TRBJ1-1; the D is unclear. This CDR3 comprises 13 residues. Between the trimmed V and J ends, which lost 8 bases and 5 bases, there was a span of 15 bases. Looked up from germline, CDR1 is MNHNY and CDR2 is SVGAGI (reference sequence). The CDR3 reads CASQPPGYTEAFF. CDR3 DNA sequence: TGTGCCAGCCAACCCCCGGGGTATACTGAAGCTTTCTTT.

On this clone itself: Relative to the germline gene, one junction end is altered; a read error may explain this. The sample contains more than one DNA sequence encoding this CDR3. V gene TRBV12-5 combines with J gene TRBJ2-5, with D possibly matching TRBD2 (6 bases). CDR1 is LGHNT, CDR2 FRNRAP, per germline. CDR3 length equals 13 residues. The CDR3: CASGLAGRETQYF. DNA for the CDR3: TGTGCTAGTGGCTTGGCTGGGAGGGAGACCCAGTACTTC.

This rearrangement joins TRBV6-1 to TRBJ2-1, with 8 bases that match TRBD2. The germline gives CDR1 MNHNS, CDR2 SASEGT. The V segment lost 8 bases and the J segment 4 bases; nucleotides outside the gene matches: 10. The CDR3 runs 15 residues. The CDR3, as DNA: TGTGCCAGCTCGAACCTAGCGGGTGGGTACAATGAGCAGTTCTTC. Translated, it gives CASSNLAGGYNEQFF.

The chain employs TRBV5-1 and TRBJ2-2, with 10 positions matching TRBD1. Germline lookup yields CDR1 SGHRS and CDR2 YFSETQ. This CDR3 has 15 amino acids. Unmatched junction bases numbered 5, after V lost 3 bases and J lost 6 bases. The CDR3 bases are TGCGCCAGCAGCTCCGGGACAGGGGTATCCGGGGAGCTGTTTTTT. Protein product: CASSSGTGVSGELFF.

This sequence joins TRBV5-1 and TRBJ1-3; TRBD1 is a possible D gene (5 bases). Between the trimmed V and J ends, which lost 0 bases and 4 bases, there was a span of 17 bases. The germline V gene encodes CDR1 SGHRS and CDR2 YFSETQ. This CDR3 has 17 residues. The CDR3 region is CASSLDRRQSGGNTIYF. The CDR3 bases are TGCGCCAGCAGCTTGGATAGGAGACAGAGTGGAGGAAACACCATATATTTT.

The chain is built from TRBV25-1 and TRBJ1-4; D call uncertain. Germline CDR1 is MGHDK and CDR2 is SYGVNS. V was cut by 1 base and J by 8 bases, with 11 bases left in between. The CDR3 totals 14 residues. CDR3 nucleotides: TGTGCCAGCAGTGAATTTGAAGGGCACGAAAAACTGTTTTTT. It is translated as CASSEFEGHEKLFF.

This chain joins TRBV28 and TRBJ1-1; 9 positions match TRBD1. After removal of 6 bases from V and 5 bases from J, the junction contained 7 bases not matched to a gene. Per germline, CDR1 MDHEN and CDR2 SYDVKM. There are 14 residues in the CDR3. The CDR3 protein is CASREGGQGTEAFF. The CDR3, as DNA: TGTGCCAGCAGGGAAGGAGGACAGGGGACTGAAGCTTTCTTT.

A remark on this clone: Distinct nucleotide sequences in the sample also encode this CDR3. The chain couples TRBV25-1 to TRBJ1-1; no clear D. Germline CDR1 reads MGHDK; CDR2 reads SYGVNS. The V end lost 3 bases, the J end lost 1 base, and 9 bases lay between the germline ends. This CDR3 region has 14 residues. The CDR3 DNA sequence: TGTGCCAGCAGTGATCCTGGCGGGAACACTGAAGCTTTCTTT. Translated: CASSDPGGNTEAFF. Based on the CDR3 plus reference TRBV25-1 and TRBJ1-1, the full variable domain is EADIYQTPRYLVIGTGKKITLECSQTMGHDKMYWYQQDPGMELHLIHYSYGVNSTEKGDLSSESTVSRIRTEHFPLTLESARPSHTSQYLCASSDPGGNTEAFFGQGTRLTVV.

V gene TRBV2 combines with J gene TRBJ1-4, with D perhaps TRBD1 (5 bases). Trimming pared 7 bases from V and 2 bases from J, leaving 14 bases between. This CDR3 is built from 15 residues. The germline gives CDR1 SNHLY, CDR2 FYNNEI. CDR3 region: CASTMTAVTNEKLFF. The CDR3 DNA sequence: TGTGCCAGCACCATGACAGCGGTGACTAATGAAAAACTGTTTTTT.

There are a few counts of this clone. Other DNA sequences in the sample encode the same CDR3. V and J are TRBV2 and TRBJ1-5; perhaps TRBD1 as D (5 bases). CDR1 and CDR2 (germline): SNHLY, FYNNEI. The CDR3 covers 13 residues. V was cut by 6 bases and J by 1 base, with 7 bases left in between. CDR3 nucleotides: TGTGCCAGCAGCCGGGACAGCAATCAGCCCCAGCATTTT. It yields the protein CASSRDSNQPQHF.

The chain has TRBV15 and TRBJ1-1, with 10 bases lining up with TRBD1. V lost 3 bases to trimming and J lost 1 base; unmatched junction nucleotides: 2. The CDR3 is 15 residues long. Germline assignment: CDR1 LNHNV and CDR2 YYDKDF (reference sequence). DNA for the CDR3: TGTGCCACCAGCAGCCGGGACAGGGGGAACACTGAAGCTTTCTTT. Protein product: CATSSRDRGNTEAFF. Using reference TRBV15 and TRBJ1-1 for the parts outside the CDR3, the full variable domain is DAMVIQNPRYQVTQFGKPVTLSCSQTLNHNVMYWYQQKSSQAPKLLFHYYDKDFNNEADTPDNFQSRRPNTSFCFLDIRSPGLGDTAMYLCATSSRDRGNTEAFFGQGTRLTVV.

The CDR3 here is CASSPPPQGSNQPQHF. In DNA, the CDR3 is TGTGCCAGCAGCCCACCCCCCCAAGGTAGCAATCAGCCCCAGCATTTT. The rearrangement joins TRBV7-2 to TRBJ1-5; D not resolved. V lost 5 bases to trimming and J lost 0 bases, with 14 bases between them. In germline, CDR1 is SGHTA, CDR2 FQGNSA. The CDR3 extends over 16 amino acids.

The rearrangement joins TRBV6-1 to TRBJ1-3; TRBD1 is a possible D gene (5 bases). The CDR3 covers 14 residues. CDR1 is MNHNS and CDR2 is SASEGT in the germline V gene. Between the trimmed V and J ends, which lost 6 bases and 2 bases, there was a span of 11 bases. The CDR3 region is CASRGTLTGNTIYF. DNA of the CDR3: TGTGCCAGCAGGGGGACTCTGACTGGAAACACCATATATTTT.

The chain uses TRBV4-3 and TRBJ2-7; possibly TRBD1 for D (5 bases). Germline CDR1 is LGHNA and CDR2 is YSLEER. The CDR3 consists of 15 residues. The V gene lost 3 bases and the J gene lost 2 bases, with 14 bases spanning the gap. The CDR3 DNA sequence: TGCGCCAGCAGCCAGGCTCCAGGGCAGACCTACGAGCAGTACTTC. Protein sequence: CASSQAPGQTYEQYF.

This clone was seen a few times. The rearrangement uses TRBV7-6 and TRBJ1-5; D ambiguous. V lost 5 bases to trimming and J lost 0 bases, with 11 bases between them. In germline, CDR1 is SGHVS, CDR2 FNYEAQ. This CDR3 contains 15 residues. CDR3: CASSQDKYSNQPQHF. The CDR3 DNA is TGTGCCAGCAGCCAAGACAAGTATAGCAATCAGCCCCAGCATTTT.

CDR3 in amino acids: CASTREPDRGHGTDTQYF. The CDR3 bases are TGTGCCAGCACCCGGGAACCCGACAGAGGTCATGGCACAGATACGCAGTATTTT. The rearrangement uses TRBV28 and TRBJ2-3; possibly TRBD1 or TRBD2 for D (5 bases each). The CDR3 has 18 residues. The V end was cut by 7 bases, the J end by 1 base, with 24 bases between. Looked up from germline, CDR1 is MDHEN and CDR2 is SYDVKM.

This rearrangement joins TRBV5-6 to TRBJ1-5; no firm D call. The V and J ends lost 1 base and 3 bases respectively, with 14 bases between them. In germline, CDR1 is SGHDT, CDR2 YYEEEE. This CDR3 region has 16 residues. CDR3 amino acids: CASSLSGFSANQPQHF. In DNA form, the CDR3 reads TGTGCCAGCAGCTTGAGCGGGTTCTCCGCCAATCAGCCCCAGCATTTT.

V is TRBV9 and J is TRBJ2-5, with 10 bases identical to TRBD2. The germline CDR1 and CDR2 sequences are SGDLS and YYNGEE. The CDR3 is made up of 16 amino acids. J was trimmed by 2 bases and V by 1 base; bases with no gene match: 5. The CDR3 DNA is TGTGCCAGCAGCGTAACGGTAGCGGGAGGTCAAGAGACCCAGTACTTC. It encodes CASSVTVAGGQETQYF. The full variable domain, with the rest looked up from reference TRBV9 and TRBJ2-5, is DSGVTQTPKHLITATGQRVTLRCSPRSGDLSVYWYQQSLDQGLQFLIQYYNGEERAKGNILERFSAQQFPDLHSELNLSSLELGDSALYFCASSVTVAGGQETQYFGPGTRLLVL.

V usage is TRBV28 and J usage is TRBJ2-2; D may match TRBD1 or TRBD2 (6 bases each). The CDR3 runs to 15 residues. CDR1 and CDR2 (germline): MDHEN, SYDVKM. V shed 6 bases and J shed 5 bases, with 16 bases lying between them. CDR3 DNA sequence: TGTGCCAGCAGGGGGGGCGGGATTCGTACCGGGGAGCTGTTTTTT. Residues: CASRGGGIRTGELFF. Full variable domain (remainder filled in from reference TRBV28 and TRBJ2-2): DVKVTQSSRYLVKRTGEKVFLECVQDMDHENMFWYRQDPGLGLRLIYFSYDVKMKEKGDIPEGYSVSREKKERFSLILESASTNQTSMYLCASRGGGIRTGELFFGEGSRLTVL.

V gene TRBV28 combines with J gene TRBJ2-7; D uncertain. Germline V lookup: CDR1 MDHEN, CDR2 SYDVKM. The CDR3 runs 15 residues. The ends were cut back, 3 bases at V and 3 bases at J, with 15 bases in the middle. CDR3 DNA: TGTGCCAGCAGTTTTTGGGCCGGCCCTTACTACGAGCAGTACTTC. Protein product: CASSFWAGPYYEQYF.

A note on this clone: The same CDR3 can be traced to other DNA sequences in this sample. The CDR3 loop reads CASSLGSTDTQYF. In nucleotides, the CDR3 is TGTGCCAGCAGCTTAGGGAGCACAGATACGCAGTATTTT. J is TRBJ2-3 and V is TRBV7-3, with no clear D. V was trimmed by 2 bases and J by 0 bases, leaving 3 bases between them. The CDR3 is 13 amino acids. The germline CDR1 and CDR2 sequences are SGHTA and FQGTGA.

This rearrangement joins TRBV11-2 to TRBJ2-2, with D hard to call. Germline V gene lookup returns CDR1 SGHAT and CDR2 FQNNGV. The CDR3 is made up of 15 amino acids. V was cut by 5 bases and J by 1 base, with 11 bases left in between. The CDR3: CASSPSGLNTGELFF. CDR3 sequence (DNA): TGTGCCAGCAGCCCCTCCGGGCTGAACACCGGGGAGCTGTTTTTT.

This rearrangement joins TRBV7-8 to TRBJ1-4; TRBD1 might be the D (6 bases). The V and J ends lost 5 bases and 3 bases respectively, with 13 bases between them. Germline V gives CDR1 SGHVS, CDR2 FQNEAQ. The CDR3 extends over 15 amino acids. The CDR3 DNA reads as TGTGCCAGCAGCCAATACAGGGACTCTAATGAAAAACTGTTTTTT. This encodes CASSQYRDSNEKLFF.

The V and J genes are TRBV11-3 and TRBJ2-3, with TRBD1 matching 10 bases. The V gene's germline CDR1 is SGHNT and CDR2 YENEEA. This CDR3 has 19 amino acids. The ends lost 3 bases at V and 2 bases at J; junction bases unmatched: 14. The CDR3 sequence is CASSFTRQGARQLTDTQYF. In DNA form, the CDR3 reads TGTGCCAGCAGCTTCACCCGACAGGGGGCGCGGCAGCTCACAGATACGCAGTATTTT.

The J gene is TRBJ2-3, the V gene TRBV10-3; D gene uncertain. Germline V gene sequence: CDR1 ENHRY, CDR2 SYGVKD. The CDR3 totals 14 residues. The V end lost 3 bases, the J end lost 3 bases, and 10 bases lay between the germline ends. The CDR3 spells CAISDFISTDTQYF. CDR3 in DNA: TGTGCCATCAGTGATTTTATCTCTACAGATACGCAGTATTTT.

J is TRBJ1-4 and V is TRBV27; D gene unclear. The CDR3 is 13 residues long. Germline CDR1 MNHEY, CDR2 SMNVEV (reference sequence). V lost 10 bases and J lost 0, with 9 bases in between. The CDR3 is CATLDPTNEKLFF. CDR3 sequence (DNA): TGTGCCACCCTAGACCCAACTAATGAAAAACTGTTTTTT.

In DNA form, the CDR3 reads TGTGCCAGCTCACCGACACAGGGGAAGAACGAGCAGTACTTC. Its protein is CASSPTQGKNEQYF. The chain couples TRBV18 to TRBJ2-7, with 7 bases aligning to TRBD1. CDR1 KGHSH and CDR2 LQKENI come from the germline V gene. Germline trimming cut 3 bases from V and 5 bases from J; bases unmatched to any gene: 7. CDR3 length: 14 residues.